These 29 T cell receptor beta chains were sequenced from one sample in a study of long-term antiretroviral therapy in people with HIV. It was version v3.0 of the immunoSEQ assay that was run at survey level. Produced via immunoSEQ multiplex PCR; TCRdb's table is partial and in-frame only. Of 5,500 to 7,000 clones listed, roughly 88% are singletons. This sample comprised unsorted PBMCs, obtained 3.7 years after starting antiretroviral therapy. The receptors stem from a woman between 50 and 59 years old with HIV.

DNA for the CDR3: TGTGCCAGCAGCGTTTCCGGGAGACCTTACGAGCAGTACTTC. Its translation is CASSVSGRPYEQYF. This chain connects TRBV7-9 to TRBJ2-7, with D possibly TRBD2 on 6 matching bases. This CDR3 is built from 14 residues. The V end lost 5 bases, the J end lost 4 bases, and 15 bases lay between the germline ends. Germline V gives CDR1 SEHNR, CDR2 FQNEAQ (reference sequence).

The gene calls are TRBV4-1 and TRBJ2-3; possibly TRBD2 for D (5 bases). Trimming pared 3 bases from V and 5 bases from J, leaving 15 bases between. The CDR3 is 15 residues long. From germline, CDR1 is MGHRA and CDR2 YSYEKL. This chain's CDR3 is CASSQAGRAGDTQYF. In DNA, the CDR3 is TGCGCCAGCAGCCAGGCGGGCCGGGCTGGAGATACGCAGTATTTT.

The chain links TRBV7-9 to TRBJ2-7, with D unresolved. Germline CDR1 reads SEHNR; CDR2 reads FQNEAQ (reference sequence). Trimming pared 4 bases from V and 0 bases from J, leaving 10 bases between. The CDR3 is made up of 14 amino acids. CDR3 in amino acids: CASSSPSSSYEQYF. As DNA, the CDR3 is TGTGCCAGCAGCTCCCCGTCGAGCTCCTACGAGCAGTACTTC.

The chain joins TRBV5-1 to TRBJ2-3, with D possibly matching TRBD1 (5 bases). The CDR3 has 15 residues. Per the germline V gene, CDR1 is SGHRS and CDR2 is YFSETQ. The ends were cut back, 1 base at V and 1 base at J, with 10 bases in the middle. The CDR3 loop reads CASSLIQDGTDTQYF. CDR3 in DNA: TGCGCCAGCAGCTTGATACAGGACGGCACAGATACGCAGTATTTT.

The rearrangement uses TRBV11-2 and TRBJ2-2; 7 bases line up with TRBD1. Germline loops: CDR1 SGHAT, CDR2 FQNNGV. After removal of 1 base from V and 1 base from J, the junction contained 6 bases not matched to a gene. The CDR3 is 17 amino acids. CDR3 in amino acids: CASSLGGGGQNTGELFF. The CDR3 nucleotides are TGTGCCAGCAGCTTAGGAGGGGGCGGGCAGAACACCGGGGAGCTGTTTTTT. The whole variable domain, remainder taken from reference TRBV11-2 and TRBJ2-2, is EAGVAQSPRYKIIEKRQSVAFWCNPISGHATLYWYQQILGQGPKLLIQFQNNGVVDDSQLPKDRFSAERLKGVDSTLKIQPAKLEDSAVYLCASSLGGGGQNTGELFFGEGSRLTVL.

This rearrangement joins TRBV25-1 to TRBJ2-1; D unresolved. CDR1 is MGHDK and CDR2 is SYGVNS in the germline V gene. V was clipped by 8 bases and J by 0 bases, with 11 bases between them. The CDR3 sequence is 14 residues long. The CDR3 bases are TGTGCCAGCGGTCAGTCAAGCTCCTACAATGAGCAGTTCTTC. Protein product: CASGQSSSYNEQFF.

The rearrangement links TRBV7-2 to TRBJ1-1; 9 positions match TRBD1. V trimming: 4 bases; J trimming: 4 bases; junction bases outside the gene matches: 13. Germline V gives CDR1 SGHTA, CDR2 FQGNSA. The CDR3 totals 17 residues. The CDR3 bases are TGTGCCAGCAGCTCCCGACAGGGGGGCGGGGTTCGCACTGAAGCTTTCTTT. Translation: CASSSRQGGGVRTEAFF.

The chain employs TRBV5-1 and TRBJ2-3; 7 bases fit TRBD1. CDR1 is SGHRS and CDR2 is YFSETQ in the germline V gene. This CDR3 region has 18 residues. With 4 bases clipped from V and 0 bases from J, the junction kept 14 bases outside the gene matches. CDR3 DNA sequence: TGCGCCAGCAGCACGCTGACAGGGACCACGACTAGCACAGATACGCAGTATTTT. Its protein is CASSTLTGTTTSTDTQYF.

V gene TRBV6-5 combines with J gene TRBJ1-2, with 7 bases aligning to TRBD1. CDR1 and CDR2 from the germline V gene are MNHEY and SVGAGI. V lost 6 bases, J lost 2 bases, and 6 bases stayed unmatched. This CDR3 spans 14 amino acids. In nucleotides, the CDR3 is TGTGCCAGCAGACGCCCGGGACAGAACTATGGCTACACCTTC. It encodes CASRRPGQNYGYTF.

V usage is TRBV5-1 and J usage is TRBJ1-5; no definite D call. The CDR3 runs 14 residues. V was clipped by 0 bases and J by 1 base, with 5 bases between them. Germline values: CDR1 SGHRS, CDR2 YFSETQ. CDR3 DNA: TGCGCCAGCAGCTTGGAAGGGAGCAATCAGCCCCAGCATTTT. Translation gives CASSLEGSNQPQHF.

The gene calls are TRBV19 and TRBJ2-3; 10 nucleotides match TRBD1. V was pared by 7 bases and J by 3 bases, with 7 bases of the junction left unmatched. The CDR3 runs to 15 residues. The germline V gene has CDR1 LNHDA and CDR2 SQIVND (reference sequence). The CDR3 region has the DNA TGTGCCAGTAAACCGACAGGGGGCATGACAGATACGCAGTATTTT. Translated: CASKPTGGMTDTQYF.

The chain recombines TRBV5-6 with TRBJ2-5; TRBD2 matches at 8 bases. J lost 3 bases, V lost 3 bases, and 4 bases had no gene match. CDR3 size: 14 residues. The germline V gene has CDR1 SGHDT and CDR2 YYEEEE. Here the CDR3 DNA reads TGTGCCAGCAGCTGGATTAGCGGGGAAGAGACCCAGTACTTC. The encoded protein is CASSWISGEETQYF.

In this sample, this clone turned up a few times. The rearrangement joins TRBV19 to TRBJ2-1; D gene ambiguous. V dropped 5 bases and J dropped 7 bases, with 6 bases sitting between them. The length of the CDR3 is 11 residues. Germline lookup yields CDR1 LNHDA and CDR2 SQIVND (reference sequence). As DNA, the CDR3 is TGTGCCAGTAGTCGGTCTAATGAGCAGTTCTTC. Its protein product is CASSRSNEQFF.

This clone was observed a single time. The rearrangement joins TRBV11-2 to TRBJ1-4, with D unresolved. From germline, CDR1 is SGHAT and CDR2 FQNNGV. The CDR3 runs to 15 residues. V lost 5 bases to trimming and J lost 5 bases, with 15 bases between them. The CDR3 DNA reads as TGTGCCAGCAGCAAGACCGCAGGTCGGAATGAAAAACTGTTTTTT. Translating it yields CASSKTAGRNEKLFF. The whole variable domain, remainder taken from reference TRBV11-2 and TRBJ1-4, is EAGVAQSPRYKIIEKRQSVAFWCNPISGHATLYWYQQILGQGPKLLIQFQNNGVVDDSQLPKDRFSAERLKGVDSTLKIQPAKLEDSAVYLCASSKTAGRNEKLFFGSGTQLSVL.

In this sample, this clone turned up once. This chain connects TRBV6-5 to TRBJ1-3; D is undetermined. Per the germline V gene, CDR1 is MNHEY and CDR2 is SVGAGI. Trimming removed 6 bases from V and 0 bases from J, with 12 bases in between. CDR3 length: 15 residues. DNA for the CDR3: TGTGCCAGCAGGGATGACGATGACTCTGGAAACACCATATATTTT. This codes for CASRDDDDSGNTIYF.

V usage is TRBV28 and J usage is TRBJ2-7; TRBD1 aligns across 9 bases. Germline-derived CDR1 and CDR2 are MDHEN and SYDVKM. V trimming: 6 bases; J trimming: 3 bases; junction bases outside the gene matches: 9. This CDR3 contains 15 residues. The CDR3: CASRGPGQGDYEQYF. In DNA, the CDR3 is TGTGCCAGCAGGGGACCGGGACAGGGAGACTACGAGCAGTACTTC.

The chain links TRBV19 to TRBJ1-5, with D maybe TRBD1 (6 bases). V was cut by 7 bases and J by 3 bases, with 22 bases left in between. This CDR3 has 17 residues. Germline CDR1 LNHDA, CDR2 SQIVND (reference sequence). CDR3 sequence reads: CASKGSSGGATNQPQHF. CDR3 coding DNA: TGTGCCAGTAAGGGTTCATCCGGGGGCGCGACCAATCAGCCCCAGCATTTT.

The DNA for the CDR3 is TGCAGCGTTGTGGGGGCCAATAAAGAGACCCAGTACTTC. This sequence encodes CSVVGANKETQYF. This sequence joins TRBV29-1 and TRBJ2-5, with D possibly being TRBD1 (6 bases). Germline V gene data show CDR1 as SQVTM and CDR2 as ANQGSEA. The CDR3 is made up of 13 amino acids. Trimming removed 4 bases from V and 3 bases from J, with 12 bases in between.

The chain links TRBV6-5 to TRBJ2-1, with D unresolved. V shed 6 bases and J shed 0 bases, with 9 bases lying between them. This CDR3 contains 14 residues. From germline, CDR1 is MNHEY and CDR2 SVGAGI. The CDR3 reads CASSYDSSYNEQFF. DNA of the CDR3: TGTGCCAGCAGCTACGATAGCTCCTACAATGAGCAGTTCTTC.

This chain links TRBV6-1 with TRBJ1-5, with D unclear. The germline V and J ends were trimmed by 10 bases and 3 bases, with 13 bases remaining between them. CDR1 MNHNS and CDR2 SASEGT come from the germline V gene. The CDR3 has 13 amino acids. The CDR3 DNA sequence: TGTGCCACCCGGGTTGTGTTCAATCAGCCCCAGCATTTT. Translated: CATRVVFNQPQHF.

This chain connects TRBV28 to TRBJ1-1; 11 positions match TRBD1. CDR1 is MDHEN and CDR2 is SYDVKM in the germline V gene. The CDR3 spans 12 residues. J gave up 10 bases and V 9 bases, and 7 bases lay outside the gene matches. The CDR3, as DNA: TGTGCCAGTTTGGGACAGGGGGTTGGAGCTTTCTTT. Its protein product is CASLGQGVGAFF. Supplemented by reference TRBV28 and TRBJ1-1, the full variable domain reads DVKVTQSSRYLVKRTGEKVFLECVQDMDHENMFWYRQDPGLGLRLIYFSYDVKMKEKGDIPEGYSVSREKKERFSLILESASTNQTSMYLCASLGQGVGAFFGQGTRLTVV.

This clone was seen once. J is TRBJ2-7 and V is TRBV5-1, with unresolved D. V was trimmed by 2 bases and J by 6 bases, leaving 12 bases between them. Germline values: CDR1 SGHRS, CDR2 YFSETQ. The CDR3 loop spans 13 amino acids. The CDR3: CASSFPGSGEQYF. The CDR3 bases are TGCGCCAGCAGCTTCCCCGGGTCGGGCGAGCAGTACTTC.

Only a few counts were recorded for this clone. The V and J genes are TRBV18 and TRBJ1-1; D is perhaps TRBD1 (5 bases). Germline V gene data show CDR1 as KGHSH and CDR2 as LQKENI. The V and J ends lost 6 bases and 2 bases respectively, with 10 bases between them. The CDR3 runs to 13 residues. CDR3 loop: CASSLGENTEAFF. CDR3 in DNA: TGTGCCAGCTCGCTAGGGGAAAACACTGAAGCTTTCTTT.

The chain uses TRBV20-1 and TRBJ1-2, with D unresolved. The CDR3 has 11 amino acids. CDR1 DFQATT and CDR2 SNEGSKA come from the germline V gene (reference sequence). V lost 5 bases and J 9 bases, leaving 13 bases between the germline ends. The CDR3 is CSASPGASYTF. Written as DNA, the CDR3 is TGCAGTGCTTCTCCGGGCGCGAGCTACACCTTC.

By frequency in the sample, this clone is large. This sequence joins TRBV4-1 and TRBJ2-2; D might be TRBD1 (5 bases). Deletions cut 4 bases from V and 1 base from J, with 7 bases between. CDR1 is MGHRA, CDR2 YSYEKL, per germline. This CDR3 region has 14 residues. The CDR3 here is CASSLGQNTGELFF. The CDR3 coding sequence is TGCGCCAGCAGCCTAGGACAGAACACCGGGGAGCTGTTTTTT.

The chain's CDR3 is CASSRVGLAGGALPYEQYF. In DNA form, the CDR3 reads TGTGCCAGCAGCCGAGTGGGACTAGCGGGAGGCGCGTTGCCCTACGAGCAGTACTTC. The chain uses TRBV7-2 and TRBJ2-7, with 15 bases fitting TRBD2. This CDR3 is 19 amino acids long. Germline CDR1 is SGHTA and CDR2 is FQGNSA. Trimming took 5 bases from V and 2 from J; bases not matched to a gene: 13. Full variable domain (rest looked up from reference TRBV7-2 and TRBJ2-7): GAGVSQSPSNKVTEKGKDVELRCDPISGHTALYWYRQSLGQGLEFLIYFQGNSAPDKSGLPSDRFSAERTGGSVSTLTIQRTQQEDSAVYLCASSRVGLAGGALPYEQYFGPGTRLTVT.

The V gene is TRBV5-4, the J gene TRBJ2-7; the D is unclear. This CDR3 is built from 13 residues. Germline V gives CDR1 SGHNT, CDR2 YYREEE (reference sequence). The V end was cut by 0 bases, the J end by 7 bases, with 11 bases between. For the CDR3, the DNA is TGTGCCAGCAGCTTGGATCGACTTAATGAGCAGTACTTC. Translated: CASSLDRLNEQYF.

This chain joins TRBV9 and TRBJ2-1; perhaps TRBD2 as D (5 bases). V was trimmed by 4 bases and J by 10 bases, leaving 12 bases between them. The CDR3 loop spans 12 amino acids. Looked up from germline, CDR1 is SGDLS and CDR2 is YYNGEE. CDR3 in DNA: TGTGCCAGCAGCCCCGGGGTCTCGGAGCAGTTCTTC. Protein sequence: CASSPGVSEQFF.

This chain connects TRBV28 to TRBJ2-7, with D possibly being TRBD1 (6 bases). The V gene lost 6 bases and the J gene lost 7 bases, with 13 bases spanning the gap. Germline V gene lookup returns CDR1 MDHEN and CDR2 SYDVKM. This CDR3 comprises 12 residues. This CDR3 is CASRANQGEQYF. CDR3 DNA sequence: TGTGCCAGCAGGGCGAACCAGGGGGAGCAGTACTTC.